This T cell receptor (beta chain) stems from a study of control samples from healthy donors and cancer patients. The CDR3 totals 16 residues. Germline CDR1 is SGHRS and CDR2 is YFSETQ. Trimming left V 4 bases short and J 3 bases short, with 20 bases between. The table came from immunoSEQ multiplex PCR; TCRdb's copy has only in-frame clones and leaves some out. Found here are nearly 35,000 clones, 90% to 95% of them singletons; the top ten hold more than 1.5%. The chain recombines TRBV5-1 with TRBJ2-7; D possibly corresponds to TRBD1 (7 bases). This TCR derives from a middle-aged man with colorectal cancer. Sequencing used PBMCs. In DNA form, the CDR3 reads TGCGCCAGCAGCCAGGGGGACTCAACCTTGGGCTACGAGCAGTACTTC. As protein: CASSQGDSTLGYEQYF.